Sequencing of this T cell receptor beta chain was carried out in a study of beta chain features in type 1 diabetes. This clone was picked up a small number of times. The antigen is undetermined. Study results and limitations: All four CD4+ subsets from Type 1 diabetes patients carried moderately but significantly shorter TCRB CDR3s.

Investigators reverse transcribed all isolated RNA, so they sequenced expressed TCRB transcripts. Sequenced naive, central memory and regulatory T cell samples produced an average of about 3.7 million reads. Sequencing used immunoSEQ multiplex PCR; TCRdb keeps in-frame clones, though not all of them. The sample records about 280,000 clones, approximately 15% being singletons. Cells sorted by CD45RO/CCR7/CD25/CD127/CD95/CD27 comprised CD4+ naive, central memory, regulatory and stem cell-like memory cells. The germline gives CDR1 SGDLS, CDR2 YYNGEE. Trimming left V 4 bases short and J 5 bases short, with 12 bases between. The CDR3 covers 13 residues.

The chain has TRBV9 and TRBJ2-5; a possible D gene is TRBD2 (6 bases). Sequenced sample: naive CD4+ T cells from blood. The source of this sequence is a man aged 18 to 35 with type 1 diabetes. The CDR3: CASSHGTVETQYF. In DNA form, the CDR3 reads TGTGCCAGCAGCCACGGGACTGTGGAGACCCAGTACTTC.